This TCR beta chain was sequenced during a study of blood T cell repertoires in COVID-19. Only a few counts were recorded for this clone. The method was immunoSEQ multiplex PCR; TCRdb's version includes in-frame clones alone and lacks a portion of them. The data show over 35,000 clones, with about four fifths seen just once and 20% to 30% held by the top ten. The CDR3 is 16 amino acids. In germline, CDR1 is SGDLS, CDR2 YYNGEE. The junction had 6 bases not matched to a gene; V was cut back by 2 bases and J by 4 bases. This TCR was recovered from a human donor with acute or convalescent COVID-19. The donor label of this sample is uncertain. Sequencing was done on a sample of peripheral blood. This chain uses TRBV9 with TRBJ1-3; 10 bases map to TRBD1. Here the CDR3 reads CASSVRGQGSGNTIYF. The CDR3 DNA is TGTGCCAGCAGCGTCAGGGGACAGGGGTCCGGAAACACCATATATTTT.